Shown below are 9 T cell receptor beta chains from a single sample sequenced in a study of cytomegalovirus exposure and HLA in healthy donors. PCR was performed using 60 Vbeta and 13 Jbeta primers. TCRdb's table, derived via immunoSEQ multiplex PCR, lists solely in-frame clones and lacks some. Of about 200,000 clones in the sample, around 64% were seen once. Sequencing was carried out using PBMCs. These receptors originate from a man in his forties or fifties in good health and CMV-seropositive.

The J gene is TRBJ2-1, the V gene TRBV5-1; 8 positions match TRBD2. V was clipped by 4 bases and J by 0 bases; unmatched bases: 6. Germline V gene data show CDR1 as SGHRS and CDR2 as YFSETQ. The length of the CDR3 is 16 residues. The CDR3: CASSPSGGGSYNEQFF. CDR3 bases: TGCGCCAGCAGCCCCTCGGGGGGGGGCTCCTACAATGAGCAGTTCTTC. The entire variable domain, with the rest obtained from reference TRBV5-1 and TRBJ2-1, is as follows: KAGVTQTPRYLIKTRGQQVTLSCSPISGHRSVSWYQQTPGQGLQFLFEYFSETQRNKGNFPGRFSGRQFSNSRSEMNVSTLELGDSALYLCASSPSGGGSYNEQFFGPGTRLTVL.

The chain has TRBV2 and TRBJ1-3; D might be TRBD1 (6 bases). V shed 1 base and J shed 2 bases, with 6 bases lying between them. There are 14 residues in the CDR3. CDR1 and CDR2 (germline): SNHLY, FYNNEI. The CDR3 reads CASSEGTAGNTIYF. In DNA, the CDR3 is TGTGCCAGCAGTGAAGGGACAGCTGGAAACACCATATATTTT.

This chain joins TRBV2 and TRBJ1-2; TRBD1 agrees at 8 bases. Unmatched junction bases numbered 11, after V lost 11 bases and J lost 6 bases. CDR3 size: 13 residues. Looked up from germline, CDR1 is SNHLY and CDR2 is FYNNEI. CDR3 DNA sequence: TGTGCCGGTCGCGGACAGGGCTGGAATGGCTACACCTTC. Translated, it gives CAGRGQGWNGYTF.

The chain is built from TRBV5-1 and TRBJ2-5, with 9 positions matching TRBD1. CDR1 is SGHRS and CDR2 is YFSETQ in the germline V gene. CDR3 length: 15 residues. The ends lost 0 bases at V and 1 base at J; junction bases unmatched: 1. CDR3 DNA sequence: TGCGCCAGCAGCTTGGGACAGGGGGGCCAAGAGACCCAGTACTTC. Translated, it gives CASSLGQGGQETQYF.

This sequence joins TRBV18 and TRBJ1-5, with TRBD1 matching over 7 bases. The CDR3 sequence is 16 residues long. Germline V gives CDR1 KGHSH, CDR2 LQKENI. V was pared by 3 bases and J by 3 bases, with 8 bases of the junction left unmatched. DNA for the CDR3: TGTGCCAGCTCACCTCTCCAGACAGGGTACAATCAGCCCCAGCATTTT. Translating gives CASSPLQTGYNQPQHF. Supplemented by reference TRBV18 and TRBJ1-5, the full variable domain reads NAGVMQNPRHLVRRRGQEARLRCSPMKGHSHVYWYRQLPEEGLKFMVYLQKENIIDESGMPKERFSAEFPKEGPSILRIQQVVRGDSAAYFCASSPLQTGYNQPQHFGDGTRLSIL.

The chain carries TRBV29-1 and TRBJ2-5; 8 bases fit TRBD1. This CDR3 has 14 residues. The germline V gene encodes CDR1 SQVTM and CDR2 ANQGSEA. V gave up 2 bases and J gave up 4 bases; unmatched junction bases: 6. This CDR3 reads CSVEPTGVSETQYF. The CDR3 nucleotides are TGCAGCGTTGAACCGACAGGGGTATCAGAGACCCAGTACTTC. Full variable domain (rest looked up from reference TRBV29-1 and TRBJ2-5): SAVISQKPSRDICQRGTSLTIQCQVDSQVTMMFWYRQQPGQSLTLIATANQGSEATYESGFVIDKFPISRPNLTFSTLTVSNMSPEDSSIYLCSVEPTGVSETQYFGPGTRLLVL.

The chain employs TRBV7-2 and TRBJ1-4; 7 nucleotides line up with TRBD1. V dropped 4 bases and J dropped 7; count of bases not matched to a gene: 6. There are 14 residues in the CDR3. Per germline, CDR1 SGHTA and CDR2 FQGNSA. The CDR3 bases are TGTGCCAGCAGCTCACAGGGGTGGGCTGAAAAACTGTTTTTT. Translation: CASSSQGWAEKLFF. Supplemented by reference TRBV7-2 and TRBJ1-4, the full variable domain reads GAGVSQSPSNKVTEKGKDVELRCDPISGHTALYWYRQSLGQGLEFLIYFQGNSAPDKSGLPSDRFSAERTGGSVSTLTIQRTQQEDSAVYLCASSSQGWAEKLFFGSGTQLSVL.

V and J are TRBV14 and TRBJ1-2, with 9 bases identical to TRBD1. The length of the CDR3 is 14 residues. Germline trimming cut 4 bases from V and 4 bases from J; bases unmatched to any gene: 4. Germline values: CDR1 SGHDN, CDR2 FVKESK. In DNA, the CDR3 is TGTGCCAGCAGCCCGACAGGGGGTGGCTATGGCTACACCTTC. It codes for CASSPTGGGYGYTF.

The V call is TRBV6-1, the J call TRBJ1-1, with D unresolved. The germline V gene encodes CDR1 MNHNS and CDR2 SASEGT. The V and J ends lost 0 bases and 3 bases respectively, with 11 bases between them. This CDR3 region has 15 residues. CDR3 in DNA: TGTGCCAGCAGTGAAGCGCTCCAGGTTTACACTGAAGCTTTCTTT. It translates to CASSEALQVYTEAFF.